Below, 25 T cell receptor beta chains from the same sample are listed, as sequenced in a study of read filtering for tumor transcriptome and immune sequencing. This library used about 400 ng RNA and molecular barcoded adaptors spanning alpha/delta and beta/gamma chains. TCRdb re-called the reads with MiXCR, one entry per CDR3 protein. The data hold roughly 61,000 distinct CDR3 sequences, with 12% observed a single time. Material for sequencing was a population of CD138-negative cells sorted from bone marrow. The source of these receptors is a donor at least 40 years old with multiple myeloma.

In regard to this clonotype: This may be a read error: a much more frequent sequence differs by one nucleotide. Likely a read error: the CDR3 ends without its conserved phenylalanine or tryptophan. The V gene is TRBV20-1, the J gene TRBJ2-5; the D is unclear. CDR3 length: 11 residues. Germline CDR1 reads DFQATT; CDR2 reads SNEGSKA (reference sequence). V lost 4 bases and J lost 5, with 8 bases in between. CDR3 in DNA: TGCAGTGCTACACATGGGGAGACCCAGTACCTC. Protein: CSATHGETQYL.

This clonotype was picked up many times. V gene TRBV5-1 combines with J gene TRBJ2-7, with unresolved D. The CDR3 length is 13 residues. Germline V gives CDR1 SGHRS, CDR2 YFSETQ. The V gene lost 1 base and the J gene lost 2 bases, with 7 bases spanning the gap. The CDR3 DNA reads TGCGCCAGCAGCTTGAGGGAAACCTACGAGCAGTACTTC. As protein: CASSLRETYEQYF.

This clonotype was seen ten or more times. J is TRBJ2-1 and V is TRBV5-1, with 12 positions matching TRBD1. CDR1 SGHRS and CDR2 YFSETQ come from the germline V gene. The CDR3 is 16 amino acids. The trim removed 0 bases at V and 4 bases at J, leaving 2 bases unmatched. The DNA of the CDR3 is TGCGCCAGCAGCTTGGGGGGACAGGGGGCGTACAATGAGCAGTTCTTC. This sequence encodes CASSLGGQGAYNEQFF.

Concerning this clonotype: The conserved phenylalanine or tryptophan normally closing the CDR3 is absent here, so this likely arose from a read error. This chain links TRBV5-1 with TRBJ2-3, with 9 bases identical to TRBD2. CDR1 and CDR2 from the germline V gene are SGHRS and YFSETQ. The ends lost 6 bases at V and 9 bases at J; junction bases unmatched: 8. The CDR3 contains 13 residues. This chain's CDR3 is CASTIAGAQTQYS. The CDR3 nucleotides read TGCGCCAGCACAATAGCGGGGGCCCAGACGCAGTATTCT.

This clonotype has a count of ten or more. This sequence joins TRBV7-3 and TRBJ2-1; 8 bases map to TRBD1. The CDR3 loop spans 15 amino acids. From germline, CDR1 is SGHTA and CDR2 FQGTGA. After removal of 4 bases from V and 0 bases from J, the junction contained 2 bases not matched to a gene. The CDR3 DNA reads as TGTGCCAGCAGCTCAACAGGGGGCTCCTACAATGAGCAGTTCTTC. It translates to CASSSTGGSYNEQFF.

This clonotype was observed at least ten times. This chain links TRBV20-1 with TRBJ2-1; 9 nucleotides align to TRBD1. CDR3 length equals 14 residues. V shed 6 bases, J shed 6 bases, and the junction held 9 bases outside the gene matches. Germline V CDR1 and CDR2: DFQATT, SNEGSKA (reference sequence). This CDR3 reads CSALPGQGGNEQFF. The CDR3, as DNA: TGCAGTGCCCTGCCGGGACAGGGTGGCAATGAGCAGTTCTTC.

Ten or more counts support this clonotype. The chain uses TRBV7-2 and TRBJ1-2, with 8 positions matching TRBD1. This CDR3 is built from 13 residues. The germline V gene has CDR1 SGHTA and CDR2 FQGNSA. With V trimmed by 5 bases and J by 2 bases, 1 base remained unmatched. The CDR3 here is CASSRTGNYGYTF. The DNA of the CDR3 is TGTGCCAGCAGCAGGACAGGGAACTATGGCTACACCTTC.

J is TRBJ2-2 and V is TRBV7-6; D may be TRBD1 or TRBD2 (5 bases each). The V gene's germline CDR1 is SGHVS and CDR2 FNYEAQ. The CDR3 runs to 16 residues. V shed 5 bases and J shed 1 base, with 14 bases lying between them. The CDR3 bases are TGTGCCAGCAGCCCGGGGCCCAGACAGAACACCGGGGAGCTGTTTTTT. Translation gives CASSPGPRQNTGELFF.

This clonotype was picked up many times. V is TRBV14 and J is TRBJ2-5; D is ambiguous. The length of the CDR3 is 12 residues. V lost 1 base and J lost 8, with 8 bases in between. CDR1 and CDR2 (germline): SGHDN, FVKESK. The CDR3: CASSQAFSTQYF. The CDR3 bases are TGTGCCAGCAGCCAAGCGTTTAGCACCCAGTACTTC. Using reference TRBV14 and TRBJ2-5 for the parts outside the CDR3, the full variable domain is EAGVTQFPSHSVIEKGQTVTLRCDPISGHDNLYWYRRVMGKEIKFLLHFVKESKQDESGMPNNRFLAERTGGTYSTLKVQPAELEDSGVYFCASSQAFSTQYFGPGTRLLVL.

Only a few counts were recorded for this clonotype. Being one base from a much bigger clone, this may be a read error. V is TRBV2 and J is TRBJ2-3; no clear D gene. There are 13 residues in the CDR3. With 4 bases removed from V and 5 bases from J, the gap between germline ends came to 10 bases. In germline, CDR1 is SNHLY, CDR2 FYNNEI. This CDR3 is CASSVVGGDTQYF. The CDR3 bases are TGTGCCAGCAGTGTGGTGGGCGGAGATACGCAGTATTTT.

This clonotype has more than one count but fewer than ten. A read error may be the cause here, since a much bigger clone is one base away. The chain employs TRBV6-5 and TRBJ1-4; no clear D. The CDR3 contains 14 residues. Germline V gives CDR1 MNHEY, CDR2 SVGAGI. This CDR3 is CASSYSTLSLKLCF. The CDR3 DNA follows: TGTGCCAGCAGTTACTCGACATTGAGCCTGAAACTGTGTTTT.

This clonotype was observed many times. J is TRBJ1-4 and V is TRBV7-9; D gene ambiguous. Looked up from germline, CDR1 is SEHNR and CDR2 is FQNEAQ (reference sequence). This CDR3 region has 13 residues. Trimming left V 8 bases short and J 3 bases short, with 10 bases between. CDR3 sequence reads: CASGVGANEKLFF. CDR3 DNA sequence: TGTGCCAGCGGGGTTGGGGCTAATGAAAAACTGTTTTTT. Using reference TRBV7-9 and TRBJ1-4 for the parts outside the CDR3, the full variable domain is DTGVSQNPRHKITKRGQNVTFRCDPISEHNRLYWYRQTLGQGPEFLTYFQNEAQLEKSRLLSDRFSAERPKGSFSTLEIQRTEQGDSAMYLCASGVGANEKLFFGSGTQLSVL.

The table lists this clonotype with many counts. The rearrangement links TRBV20-1 to TRBJ1-6, with a weak D call TRBD1 (5 bases). V was trimmed by 3 bases and J by 6 bases, leaving 15 bases between them. This CDR3 is built from 15 residues. Looked up from germline, CDR1 is DFQATT and CDR2 is SNEGSKA (reference sequence). The CDR3 DNA reads as TGCAGTGCTAGTTCGGGGCAGGGCTTTAATTCACCCCTCCACTTT. Residues: CSASSGQGFNSPLHF.

This clonotype was picked up many times. This chain joins TRBV10-2 and TRBJ2-6; a possible D gene is TRBD1 (5 bases). V lost 7 bases to trimming and J lost 2 bases, with 15 bases between them. The length of the CDR3 is 16 residues. Germline V lookup: CDR1 WSHSY, CDR2 SAAADI. CDR3 region: CASKGVAGTGANVLTF. The CDR3 DNA reads as TGCGCCAGCAAAGGGGTAGCAGGTACTGGGGCCAACGTCCTGACTTTC.

This clonotype was observed at least ten times. The rearrangement joins TRBV29-1 to TRBJ2-5; D possibly corresponds to TRBD2 (5 bases). V was cut by 6 bases and J by 5 bases, with 7 bases left in between. The CDR3 length is 10 residues. Germline V gene lookup returns CDR1 SQVTM and CDR2 ANQGSEA. The CDR3 nucleotides are TGCAGCGTGAGGGTTGAGACCCAGTACTTC. Translating gives CSVRVETQYF.

This clonotype was seen ten or more times. The chain joins TRBV29-1 to TRBJ1-4; 10 bases agree with TRBD1. The CDR3 extends over 13 amino acids. Germline V gene lookup returns CDR1 SQVTM and CDR2 ANQGSEA. V trimming: 6 bases; J trimming: 10 bases; junction bases outside the gene matches: 8. The CDR3 DNA is TGCAGCGTCCTCCGGGACAGGGGTTCAAAACTGTTTTTT. This codes for CSVLRDRGSKLFF.

This clonotype was found many times. One end of the junction does not line up with germline, which may come from a read error. The chain carries TRBV18 and TRBJ1-1; D is possibly TRBD1 (6 bases). The germline V gene has CDR1 KGHSH and CDR2 LQKENI. CDR3 length: 13 residues. CDR3 DNA: TGCGCCAGCAGCTCGGGACAGAACACTGAAGCTTTCTTT. Translating it yields CASSSGQNTEAFF.

The V and J genes are TRBV28 and TRBJ2-1; 9 positions agree with TRBD1. Losses at the gene ends were 5 bases for V and 15 bases for J; bases not matched to a gene: 5. Per the germline V gene, CDR1 is MDHEN and CDR2 is SYDVKM. The CDR3 is made up of 11 amino acids. As DNA, the CDR3 is TGTGCCAGCAGTGGCGGACAGGGGACGTTCTTC. Amino acid sequence: CASSGGQGTFF. Combining the CDR3 with reference TRBV28 and TRBJ2-1 gives the whole variable domain DVKVTQSSRYLVKRTGEKVFLECVQDMDHENMFWYRQDPGLGLRLIYFSYDVKMKEKGDIPEGYSVSREKKERFSLILESASTNQTSMYLCASSGGQGTFFGPGTRLTVL.

This clonotype was observed at least ten times. The rearrangement joins TRBV24-1 to TRBJ1-1; 7 nucleotides line up with TRBD1. The CDR3 loop spans 15 amino acids. From germline, CDR1 is KGHDR and CDR2 SFDVKD. V shed 7 bases, J shed 7 bases, and the junction held 14 bases outside the gene matches. In DNA, the CDR3 is TGTGCCACCAGGGCTACCAGGGGGAACCAATATGAAGCTTTCTTT. Protein: CATRATRGNQYEAFF.

In its sample, this clonotype was seen many times. The chain links TRBV12-3 or TRBV12-4 to TRBJ1-4; the D is unclear. This CDR3 contains 12 residues. Trimming took 8 bases from V and 4 from J, leaving 8 bases between them. CDR3 amino acids: CASRPDNEKLFF. CDR3 nucleotide sequence: TGTGCCAGCCGCCCCGATAATGAAAAACTGTTTTTT.

This clonotype has a count of ten or more. The rearrangement uses TRBV6-5 and TRBJ1-5; D unclear. V lost 6 bases and J lost 1, with 7 bases in between. The CDR3 runs 13 residues. Per the germline V gene, CDR1 is MNHEY and CDR2 is SVGAGI. Here the CDR3 reads CASSPNSNQPQHF. In DNA, the CDR3 is TGTGCCAGCAGCCCGAACAGCAATCAGCCCCAGCATTTT.

As to this clonotype: A single base separates this from a much larger clone, so it may be a read error. The missing conserved phenylalanine or tryptophan at the end of this CDR3 makes a read error likely. The chain has TRBV2 and TRBJ2-5; D not certain. V was clipped by 3 bases and J by 5 bases, with 4 bases between them. Germline V gene data show CDR1 as SNHLY and CDR2 as FYNNEI. CDR3 size: 11 residues. CDR3 protein: CASSEEETQYS. Written as DNA, the CDR3 is TGTGCCAGCAGTGAGGAGGAGACCCAGTACTCC.

This clonotype came up many times. This chain's CDR3 is CASSPRQGRENGYTF. In DNA form, the CDR3 reads TGTGCCAGCTCACCACGTCAGGGGAGGGAAAATGGCTACACCTTC. The V gene is TRBV18, the J gene TRBJ1-2, with D possibly TRBD1 on 6 matching bases. V shed 1 base and J shed 6 bases, with 15 bases lying between them. Germline V gene sequence: CDR1 KGHSH, CDR2 LQKENI. CDR3 length: 15 amino acids.

This clonotype appeared many times. The chain has TRBV20-1 and TRBJ2-1; 12 bases are a match to TRBD2. The germline V gene encodes CDR1 DFQATT and CDR2 SNEGSKA (reference sequence). The CDR3 runs to 16 residues. J lost 4 bases, V lost 6 bases, and 10 bases had no gene match. The DNA for the CDR3 is TGCAGTGCATCACGACTAGCGGGGGTCCTGTACAATGAGCAGTTCTTC. Protein product: CSASRLAGVLYNEQFF.

In its sample, this clonotype was seen many times. The chain is built from TRBV7-2 and TRBJ2-5; D remains ambiguous. CDR3 length equals 13 residues. Per germline, CDR1 SGHTA and CDR2 FQGNSA. V was cut by 1 base and J by 0 bases, with 3 bases left in between. The CDR3 loop is CASSLVYQETQYF. The CDR3 DNA is TGTGCCAGCAGCTTAGTGTACCAAGAGACCCAGTACTTC.